Presented here are 3 T cell receptor beta chains from one specimen sequenced in a study of early T cells in non-severe SARS-CoV-2 infection (dated by TCRdb to the early 2020s). The library came from 5' RACE. Instrument used: NextSeq 500. TCRdb reprocessing: public reads trimmed at Q25 with fastp, clones called with MiXCR, in-frame beta chains kept. Here each entry gathers all rows of one CDR3 protein and keeps the most common genes and DNA. This sample lists 56,000 or so distinct CDR3 sequences; roughly a tenth were detected once. Approximately 6.5% of the sample is held by the ten biggest clonotypes. Sequenced: whole blood. The receptors originated from an adult who was a healthcare worker with PCR-confirmed SARS-CoV-2 infection or an uninfected control (not recorded which).

This clonotype came up a few times. The chain uses TRBV12-3 or TRBV12-4 and TRBJ1-2; 7 nucleotides agree with TRBD1. V lost 1 base and J lost 4; bases outside the gene matches: 6. The CDR3 length is 15 residues. The CDR3 protein is CASSLGPGGGYGYTF. The CDR3 DNA sequence: TGTGCCAGCAGTTTAGGGCCAGGGGGTGGCTATGGCTACACCTTC.

This clonotype occurred many times. This chain joins TRBV7-9 and TRBJ1-5; D is perhaps TRBD1 (6 bases). CDR1 is SEHNR and CDR2 is FQNEAQ in the germline V gene (reference sequence). V was clipped by 2 bases and J by 4 bases, with 9 bases between them. The CDR3 extends over 14 amino acids. The CDR3 bases are TGTGCCAGCAGCTTAACAGGGATTAATCAGCCCCAGCATTTT. Its translation: CASSLTGINQPQHF.

This sequence joins TRBV6-1 and TRBJ2-6, with D uncertain. The V gene's germline CDR1 is MNHNS and CDR2 SASEGT. CDR3 length: 14 residues. V was shortened by 4 bases and J by 2 bases, with 6 bases between the two germline ends. The CDR3 DNA reads as TGTGCCAGCAGTGCTCACGCTGGGGCCAACGTCCTGACTTTC. This codes for CASSAHAGANVLTF.